One T cell receptor beta chain is described in this entry. This entry belongs to a study of control samples from healthy donors and cancer patients. Germline-derived CDR1 and CDR2 are MGHRA and YSYEKL. The CDR3 extends over 16 amino acids. The trim removed 4 bases at V and 4 bases at J, leaving 9 bases unmatched. Only in-frame clones appear in the TCRdb table, and some are missing; sequencing was by immunoSEQ multiplex PCR. The sample lists 170,000 or so clones, around 93% seen once, with more than 1.1% in the top ten. This rearrangement joins TRBV4-1 to TRBJ1-5; 8 nucleotides align to TRBD1. The receptor comes from a man between 18 and 35 years old in good health. Input material: blood. CDR3 nucleotide sequence: TGCGCCAGCAGCCCCGGGACAGGAAGCTCGAATCAGCCCCAGCATTTT. Its protein is CASSPGTGSSNQPQHF.